One T cell receptor beta chain is described in this entry. This clonotype came up a few times. Its antigen remains unidentified. Per-base qualities were not stored, and no clone one base away is much larger. The data originate from a study of blood T cells in healthy people across ages (dated by TCRdb to the mid-2010s). A note on the overall study: In model experiments, template switching captured about one uniquely barcoded TCR beta cDNA molecule for every two T cells. The study measured age-related changes in TCR beta repertoire diversity using deep sequencing normalized with unique cDNA molecular identifiers. The donors were split into four age groups: young (average about 15 years), middle-aged (about 40), aged (approximately 60) and long-lived (roughly 77). To avoid experimental bias, donors of different ages were spread randomly across the sequencing lanes. For two donors (one aged 18 to 29 and one aged 80 or older), the study analyzed two additional independent replicas of 1 million unique cDNA reads from the same blood draw.

The library was built by means of 5' RACE. The sequencer listed for this sample is Illumina HiSeq 2500. A second PCR of about 6 to 11 cycles was performed with a sample-barcoded 5' primer and a J-beta primer mix. A unique molecular identifier was introduced onto each TCR beta cDNA molecule by a template-switch 5' adaptor carrying 12 random nucleotides. At least 2.5 million CDR3-containing paired-end reads were obtained from each sample. All of the RNA was converted into first-strand cDNA using the Mint cDNA synthesis kit, with a TRBC-specific oligonucleotide serving as the primer. All cDNA was treated with uracil-DNA glycosylase and then went through a first 18-cycle PCR with the universal primers M1SS and BC2_uni_R. The paper's processing steps were these. For normalization, 1 million high-quality reads, each with a distinct molecular identifier, were randomly selected from each sample. Instead of being binned into consensus sequences, reads with shared molecular identifiers were discarded. CDR3 identification, clonotype clustering and error correction used MiTCR with a Q25 quality threshold and the strictest error-elimination algorithm. A nonparametric unseen species model using Euler transformation provided a lower-bound estimate of total TCR beta diversity. TCRdb's own reprocessing of the public reads used fastp at Q25 and MiXCR and kept productive beta chains. Every CDR3 protein is listed once, alongside the most common genes and DNA of its rows. None of the V and J calls come from the authors' own analysis; TCRdb made them. The sample records approximately 1.5 million distinct CDR3 sequences, approximately 43% of which are singletons. Around 4% of the sample is taken by the ten largest.

The roughly 39 donors, aged about 6 to 100 years, were systemically healthy Caucasian individuals from Russia. Approximately 9.3 milliliters of peripheral blood were collected from each donor into EDTA-treated Vacutainer tubes. Ficoll-Paque density-gradient centrifugation was used to isolate PBMCs, with at least 6.5 million per sample. Trizol reagent was used to extract total RNA from the PBMCs, yielding at least 6 micrograms per sample. For every donor, flow cytometry on a PBMC aliquot measured the percentage of naive CD45RAhigh/CD27high T cells. The V and J ends are trimmed by 2 bases and 2 bases, leaving 10 bases between them. Including cysteine and phenylalanine, the CDR3 has 14 amino acids. The entry retains the CDR3 DNA only, 42 bases that are in frame from base 1. CDR1 is given as SEHNR and CDR2 as FQNEAQ, both from the germline V gene (reference sequence). What the study reported, not specific to this receptor: Observed TCR beta diversity per million T cells fell roughly linearly with age, and a significant reduction was already apparent by age around 40. Estimates of total diversity based on one million sequenced T cells were considered lower bounds and underestimates. Donor CMV infection status was unknown, potentially confounding age-related changes in expanded clonotypes. Compared with the aged group, the long-lived group had more naive CD4+ T cells, fewer expanded clones and increased TCR diversity, suggesting age selection. Since profiling was done on bulk unsorted PBMCs, naive and antigen-experienced compartments could not be conclusively compared. There was a strong correlation between observed TCR beta diversity and the percentage of naive T cells measured by flow cytometry.

The source material was blood. The receptor was isolated from a woman between 18 and 29 years old in good health. The sequence joins TRBV7-9 to TRBJ2-7, with the D segment identity uncertain. The sequenced DNA: TGTGCCAGCAGCTTATTTGACGAGGCCTACGAGCAGTACTTC. Its protein reads: CASSLFDEAYEQYF.